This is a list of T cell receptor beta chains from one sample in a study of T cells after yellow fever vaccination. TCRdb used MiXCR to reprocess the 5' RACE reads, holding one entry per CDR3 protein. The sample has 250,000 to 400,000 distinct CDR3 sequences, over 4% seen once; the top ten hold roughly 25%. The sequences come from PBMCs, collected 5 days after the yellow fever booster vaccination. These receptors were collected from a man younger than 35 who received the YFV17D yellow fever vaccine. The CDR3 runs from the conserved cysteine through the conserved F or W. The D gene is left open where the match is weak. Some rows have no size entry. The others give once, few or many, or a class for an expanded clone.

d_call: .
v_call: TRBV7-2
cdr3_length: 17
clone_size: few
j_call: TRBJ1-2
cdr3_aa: CASSWSPGRGTDYGYTF
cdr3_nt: TGTGCCAGCAGCTGGTCCCCCGGCAGGGGAACGGACTATGGCTACACCTTC

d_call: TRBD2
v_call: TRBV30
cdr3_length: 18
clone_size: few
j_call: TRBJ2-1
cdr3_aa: CAWSGILGLAGGFNEQFF
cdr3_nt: TGTGCCTGGAGTGGAATATTAGGTCTAGCGGGGGGGTTCAATGAGCAGTTCTTC

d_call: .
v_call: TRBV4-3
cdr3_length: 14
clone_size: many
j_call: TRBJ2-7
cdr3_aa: CASSQDLGDYEQYF
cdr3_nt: TGCGCCAGCAGCCAAGATCTTGGAGACTACGAGCAGTACTTC

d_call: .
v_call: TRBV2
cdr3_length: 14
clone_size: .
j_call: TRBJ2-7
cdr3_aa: CASSDRPTSYEQYF
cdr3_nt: TGTGCCAGCAGTGATAGGCCAACCTCCTACGAGCAGTACTTC

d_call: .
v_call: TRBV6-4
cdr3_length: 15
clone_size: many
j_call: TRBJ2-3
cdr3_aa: CASSDSGGPGDTQYF
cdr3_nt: TGTGCCAGCAGTGACTCGGGGGGGCCTGGAGATACGCAGTATTTT

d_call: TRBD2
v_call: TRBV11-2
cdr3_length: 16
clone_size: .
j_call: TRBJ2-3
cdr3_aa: CASSLVLAGVGDTQYF
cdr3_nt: TGTGCCAGCAGCTTAGTTTTAGCGGGGGTCGGAGATACGCAGTATTTT

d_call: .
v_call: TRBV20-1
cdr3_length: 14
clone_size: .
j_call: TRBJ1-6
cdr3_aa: CSARGARQNSPLHF
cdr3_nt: TGCAGTGCTAGAGGGGCGCGCCAAAATTCACCCCTCCACTTT

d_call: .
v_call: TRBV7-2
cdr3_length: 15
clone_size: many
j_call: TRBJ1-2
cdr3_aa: CASSSPQRASYGYTF
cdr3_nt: TGTGCCAGCAGCTCCCCCCAGCGTGCGAGCTATGGCTACACCTTC

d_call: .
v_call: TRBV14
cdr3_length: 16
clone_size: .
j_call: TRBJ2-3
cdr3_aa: CASSSFEGGGPDTQYF
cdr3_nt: TGTGCCAGCAGCTCCTTTGAGGGGGGGGGGCCGGATACGCAGTATTTT

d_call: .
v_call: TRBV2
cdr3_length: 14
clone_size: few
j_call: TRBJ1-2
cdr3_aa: CASSLRGGRNGYTF
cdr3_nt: TGTGCCAGCAGTCTCCGAGGGGGGAGGAATGGCTACACCTTC

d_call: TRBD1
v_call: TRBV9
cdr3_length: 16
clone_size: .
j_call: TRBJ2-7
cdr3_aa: CASSVGQGALAYEQYF
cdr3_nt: TGTGCCAGCAGCGTAGGCCAGGGGGCATTGGCCTACGAGCAGTACTTC

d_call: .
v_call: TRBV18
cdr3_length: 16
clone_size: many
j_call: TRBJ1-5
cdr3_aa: CASSPGSYLEAQPQHF
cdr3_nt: TGTGCCAGCTCACCGGGTTCCTATTTAGAGGCGCAGCCCCAGCATTTT

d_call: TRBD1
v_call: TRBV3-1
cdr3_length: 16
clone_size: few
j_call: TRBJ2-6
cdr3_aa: CASSQGQGAGANVLTF
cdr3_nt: TGTGCCAGCAGCCAGGGACAGGGGGCTGGGGCCAACGTCCTGACTTTC

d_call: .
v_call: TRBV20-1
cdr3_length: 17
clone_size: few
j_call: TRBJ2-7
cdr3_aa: CSARDSGELETFYEQYF
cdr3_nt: TGCAGTGCTAGAGATTCTGGGGAACTAGAGACCTTCTACGAGCAGTACTTC

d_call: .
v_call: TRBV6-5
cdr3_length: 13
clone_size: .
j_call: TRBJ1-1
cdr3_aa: CASTAHLNTEAFF
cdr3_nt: TGTGCCAGCACCGCTCATCTGAACACTGAAGCTTTCTTT

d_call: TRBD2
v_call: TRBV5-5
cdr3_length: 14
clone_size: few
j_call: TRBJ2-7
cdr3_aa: CASRSSGIDDEQYF
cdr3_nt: TGTGCCAGCAGGAGTAGCGGGATAGACGACGAGCAGTACTTC

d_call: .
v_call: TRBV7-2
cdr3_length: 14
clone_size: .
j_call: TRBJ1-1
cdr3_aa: CASSPRLSNTEAFF
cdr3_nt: TGTGCCAGCAGCCCCAGGCTGTCGAACACTGAAGCTTTCTTT

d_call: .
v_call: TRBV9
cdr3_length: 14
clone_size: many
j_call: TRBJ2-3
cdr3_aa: CASSVAGGRNTQYF
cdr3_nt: TGTGCCAGCAGCGTAGCCGGGGGGCGGAATACGCAGTATTTT

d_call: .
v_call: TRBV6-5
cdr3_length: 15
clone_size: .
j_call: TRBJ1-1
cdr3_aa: CASSYSKSINTEAFF
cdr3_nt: TGTGCCAGCAGTTACTCGAAAAGTATCAACACTGAAGCTTTCTTT

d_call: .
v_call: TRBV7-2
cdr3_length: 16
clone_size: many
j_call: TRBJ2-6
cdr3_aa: CASSLVWRGGANVLTF
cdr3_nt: TGTGCCAGCAGCTTAGTTTGGCGTGGGGGGGCCAACGTCCTGACTTTC

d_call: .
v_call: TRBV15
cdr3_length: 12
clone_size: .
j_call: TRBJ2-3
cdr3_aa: CATSSRLGTQYF
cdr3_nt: TGTGCCACCAGCTCAAGACTAGGGACGCAGTATTTT

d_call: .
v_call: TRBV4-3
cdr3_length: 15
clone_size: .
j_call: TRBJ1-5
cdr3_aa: CASSQGRSSNQPQHF
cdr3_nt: TGCGCCAGCAGCCAAGGCAGGTCTAGCAATCAGCCCCAGCATTTT